Each of the 13 T cell receptor beta chains below was sequenced from the same sample in a study of T cell responses to AZD1222 COVID-19 vaccine. Here immunoSEQ multiplex PCR was the method, and the copy in TCRdb shows in-frame clones only, minus some. The sample yields roughly 97,000 clones, 70% to 90% seen once. Sequencing used peripheral blood, obtained on day 0 of AZD1222 vaccination. These receptors were collected from an adult in good health.

This clone was observed once. The J gene is TRBJ1-1, the V gene TRBV6-5; 8 positions agree with TRBD1. V was clipped by 6 bases and J by 10 bases; unmatched bases: 16. This CDR3 spans 15 amino acids. Per germline, CDR1 MNHEY and CDR2 SVGAGI. CDR3: CASRQSSYRGGGAFF. The DNA for the CDR3 is TGTGCCAGCAGACAAAGCTCGTACAGGGGGGGTGGAGCTTTCTTT.

V gene TRBV11-2 combines with J gene TRBJ1-2; no definite D call. Germline CDR1 reads SGHAT; CDR2 reads FQNNGV. V was cut by 1 base and J by 4 bases, with 13 bases left in between. The CDR3 loop spans 15 amino acids. The CDR3 DNA follows: TGTGCCAGCAGCTTAGCGGCCGGAGGCGGCTATGGCTACACCTTC. It encodes CASSLAAGGGYGYTF.

This sequence joins TRBV10-3 and TRBJ1-1; TRBD1 matches 10 bases. Germline values: CDR1 ENHRY, CDR2 SYGVKD. This CDR3 is built from 17 residues. Trimming at V came to 6 bases and at J to 0 bases, leaving 10 bases not matched to a gene. Here the CDR3 reads CAIRERGTGAMNTEAFF. In DNA form, the CDR3 reads TGTGCCATCAGGGAACGCGGGACAGGGGCGATGAACACTGAAGCTTTCTTT.

The chain joins TRBV7-6 to TRBJ2-5; D tentatively fits TRBD1 or TRBD2 (7 bases each). The V end lost 4 bases, the J end lost 5 bases, and 17 bases lay between the germline ends. From germline, CDR1 is SGHVS and CDR2 FNYEAQ. This CDR3 has 15 amino acids. The CDR3 DNA reads as TGTGCCAGCAGCTACCAGGGGGGGGCGGGGGAGACCCAGTACTTC. It specifies CASSYQGGAGETQYF.

The rearrangement links TRBV9 to TRBJ1-2; TRBD1 matches 7 bases. V shed 3 bases and J 6 bases; nucleotides not matched to a gene: 8. Germline-derived CDR1 and CDR2 are SGDLS and YYNGEE. CDR3 length equals 14 residues. In nucleotides, the CDR3 is TGTGCCAGCAGCGGACAAGGGGGCGTGAATGGCTACACCTTC. The encoded protein is CASSGQGGVNGYTF.

The chain employs TRBV4-1 and TRBJ1-1; D may be TRBD1 (5 bases). V was pared by 6 bases and J by 3 bases, with 14 bases between. Germline V gives CDR1 MGHRA, CDR2 YSYEKL. This CDR3 contains 14 residues. The DNA for the CDR3 is TGCGCCAGCAGGAAAATCCCCAGGGACACTGAAGCTTTCTTT. It is translated as CASRKIPRDTEAFF.

This chain uses TRBV7-8 with TRBJ1-5; D uncertain. V gave up 0 bases and J gave up 0 bases, with 3 bases separating them. This CDR3 has 14 residues. Germline CDR1 and CDR2: SGHVS and FQNEAQ. The CDR3 nucleotides are TGTGCCAGCAGCTTAGCTTATAGCAATCAGCCCCAGCATTTT. This translates into CASSLAYSNQPQHF.

With respect to this clone: The junction does not match germline at one end; this may be a read error. The chain carries TRBV14 and TRBJ2-7; tentative D call: TRBD2 (7 bases). The CDR3 is 15 residues long. Per germline, CDR1 SGHDN and CDR2 FVKESK. The CDR3 loop is CASSHNGRGLYAQYF. CDR3 nucleotide sequence: TGTGCCAGCAGCCACAACGGGCGGGGGCTCTACGCGCAGTACTTC.

CDR3: CASSLGDRDYQPQHF. The CDR3 DNA is TGTGCCAGCAGCTTGGGAGACAGGGACTACCAGCCCCAGCATTTT. The genes are TRBV5-6 and TRBJ1-5, with TRBD1 identical over 7 bases. Germline values: CDR1 SGHDT, CDR2 YYEEEE. V gave up 0 bases and J gave up 7 bases; unmatched junction bases: 7. The CDR3 extends over 15 amino acids. Full variable domain (remainder filled in from reference TRBV5-6 and TRBJ1-5): DAGVTQSPTHLIKTRGQQVTLRCSPKSGHDTVSWYQQALGQGPQFIFQYYEEEERQRGNFPDRFSGHQFPNYSSELNVNALLLGDSALYLCASSLGDRDYQPQHFGDGTRLSIL.

V and J are TRBV13 and TRBJ1-1, with TRBD1 matching over 7 bases. V was clipped by 0 bases and J by 6 bases; unmatched bases: 4. The CDR3 is 14 residues long. The V gene's germline CDR1 is PRHDT and CDR2 FYEKMQ (reference sequence). CDR3 sequence (DNA): TGTGCCAGCAGCTTAGGCAGGGGGGTTGCTGAAGCTTTCTTT. The encoded protein is CASSLGRGVAEAFF.

The J gene is TRBJ2-3, the V gene TRBV10-3, with TRBD2 as a possible D gene (5 bases). The CDR3 covers 13 residues. Per germline, CDR1 ENHRY and CDR2 SYGVKD. The germline V and J ends were trimmed by 3 bases and 5 bases, with 9 bases remaining between them. This CDR3 is CAISDQRQDTQYF. The CDR3 DNA sequence: TGTGCCATCAGTGATCAGCGGCAAGATACGCAGTATTTT.

The chain carries TRBV9 and TRBJ2-3, with D perhaps matching TRBD2 (6 bases). Germline V gives CDR1 SGDLS, CDR2 YYNGEE. V shed 3 bases and J shed 1 base, with 9 bases lying between them. The CDR3 sequence is 14 residues long. CDR3: CASSGDWGTDTQYF. In DNA, the CDR3 is TGTGCCAGCAGCGGGGACTGGGGCACAGATACGCAGTATTTT. Filled out from reference TRBV9 and TRBJ2-3, the complete variable domain reads DSGVTQTPKHLITATGQRVTLRCSPRSGDLSVYWYQQSLDQGLQFLIQYYNGEERAKGNILERFSAQQFPDLHSELNLSSLELGDSALYFCASSGDWGTDTQYFGPGTRLTVL.

The chain recombines TRBV10-3 with TRBJ2-7; D is unclear. The CDR3 length is 12 residues. V was shortened by 2 bases and J by 4 bases, with 6 bases between the two germline ends. Germline CDR1 is ENHRY and CDR2 is SYGVKD. CDR3 amino acids: CAISEPQYEQYF. CDR3 DNA: TGTGCCATCAGTGAGCCTCAGTACGAGCAGTACTTC.